The 22 T cell receptor beta chains in this list originate from one sample, sequenced in a study of OX40 agonist ivuxolimab in advanced cancers. TCRdb keeps only in-frame clones here, not all; method: immunoSEQ multiplex PCR. This sample has about 80,000 clones, with roughly 89% found just once. The specimen was CD4+ or CD8+ T cells sorted from blood, collected in a trial of the OX40 agonist ivuxolimab. The receptor source for this set is an adult with an advanced solid tumor such as melanoma, head and neck, liver or kidney cancer.

As DNA, the CDR3 is TGTGCCAGCAGGGTTACAGGGACCGGGGAGCTGTTTTTT. Protein: CASRVTGTGELFF. V usage is TRBV7-8 and J usage is TRBJ2-2, with D possibly matching TRBD1 (6 bases). Germline assignment: CDR1 SGHVS and CDR2 FQNEAQ. The V end was cut by 6 bases, the J end by 5 bases, with 10 bases between. The CDR3 length is 13 residues.

The V and J genes are TRBV5-1 and TRBJ2-5; 8 positions match TRBD2. Losses at the gene ends were 3 bases for V and 11 bases for J; bases not matched to a gene: 15. CDR3 length: 15 amino acids. The germline V gene encodes CDR1 SGHRS and CDR2 YFSETQ. CDR3: CASSSSPGGPGEQYF. The CDR3 coding sequence is TGCGCCAGCAGCTCCTCCCCGGGAGGGCCGGGGGAGCAGTACTTC.

The sample holds one count of this clone. This specimen includes other DNA sequences encoding the same CDR3. This sequence joins TRBV5-1 and TRBJ2-1, with TRBD2 matching over 7 bases. V dropped 4 bases and J dropped 3; count of bases not matched to a gene: 7. The CDR3 consists of 15 residues. The germline gives CDR1 SGHRS, CDR2 YFSETQ. The CDR3 region is CASSLSGVGYNEQFF. The CDR3 DNA follows: TGCGCCAGCAGCCTAAGCGGGGTGGGCTACAATGAGCAGTTCTTC.

This rearrangement joins TRBV27 to TRBJ2-7, with TRBD2 identical over 9 bases. CDR1 is MNHEY, CDR2 SMNVEV, per germline (reference sequence). V shed 4 bases, J shed 3 bases, and the junction held 10 bases outside the gene matches. CDR3 length: 16 residues. CDR3 protein: CASSSNPGLALYEQYF. The CDR3 coding sequence is TGTGCCAGCAGTTCCAACCCGGGACTAGCCCTCTACGAGCAGTACTTC.

The CDR3 DNA sequence: TGCGCCAGCAAAACTTGGGCAGGAACCTACGAGCAGTACTTC. Translated: CASKTWAGTYEQYF. V is TRBV5-1 and J is TRBJ2-7; D gene ambiguous. This CDR3 is 14 amino acids long. V was trimmed by 6 bases and J by 2 bases, leaving 15 bases between them. Germline V lookup: CDR1 SGHRS, CDR2 YFSETQ.

This chain connects TRBV10-1 to TRBJ2-2; D unclear. V shed 4 bases and J shed 6 bases, with 9 bases lying between them. From germline, CDR1 is WNHNN and CDR2 SYGVQD (reference sequence). This CDR3 region has 13 residues. CDR3 nucleotide sequence: TGCGCCAGCAGTGTAGCCGCTGCCGGGGAGCTGTTTTTT. This encodes CASSVAAAGELFF.

The V call is TRBV19, the J call TRBJ2-7; D uncertain. The V end lost 3 bases, the J end lost 2 bases, and 11 bases lay between the germline ends. The CDR3 runs 14 residues. Germline V CDR1 and CDR2: LNHDA, SQIVND (reference sequence). CDR3 sequence: CASSIRTDTYEQYF. The CDR3 bases are TGTGCCAGTAGTATTAGGACGGATACCTACGAGCAGTACTTC.

The chain is built from TRBV5-8 and TRBJ1-5; possible D gene TRBD1, 6 bases. The CDR3 length is 15 residues. Germline assignment: CDR1 SGHTS and CDR2 YDEGEE. The V end lost 0 bases, the J end lost 6 bases, and 13 bases lay between the germline ends. The CDR3 region is CASSLGGGVGQPQHF. CDR3 in DNA: TGTGCCAGCAGCTTGGGGGGGGGCGTGGGTCAGCCCCAGCATTTT.

The chain uses TRBV4-2 and TRBJ2-1; D perhaps matches TRBD2 (5 bases). Trimming removed 0 bases from V and 0 bases from J, with 6 bases in between. The CDR3 length is 15 residues. Germline assignment: CDR1 LGHNA and CDR2 YNFKEQ. The CDR3 here is CASSQEGSSYNEQFF. The CDR3 DNA reads as TGTGCCAGCAGCCAAGAGGGGAGCTCCTACAATGAGCAGTTCTTC.

CDR3 sequence: CASSVAGSLGEQYF. DNA of the CDR3: TGTGCCAGCAGCGTAGCAGGGAGTTTGGGCGAGCAGTACTTC. This sequence joins TRBV9 and TRBJ2-7; the D call may be TRBD1 or TRBD2 (5 bases each). The CDR3 totals 14 residues. Germline assignment: CDR1 SGDLS and CDR2 YYNGEE. V lost 0 bases to trimming and J lost 6 bases, with 13 bases between them.

The chain combines TRBV11-2 with TRBJ1-1, with D unresolved. This CDR3 spans 15 amino acids. Per the germline V gene, CDR1 is SGHAT and CDR2 is FQNNGV. V dropped 0 bases and J dropped 4 bases, with 12 bases sitting between them. DNA of the CDR3: TGTGCCAGCAGCTTAGATCGACCACGGGGCACTGAAGCTTTCTTT. It translates to CASSLDRPRGTEAFF.

This rearrangement joins TRBV11-3 to TRBJ1-3; D is possibly TRBD1 (5 bases). CDR1 SGHNT and CDR2 YENEEA come from the germline V gene. This CDR3 has 13 residues. The V gene lost 3 bases and the J gene lost 3 bases, with 6 bases spanning the gap. The CDR3 reads CASSLGRGNTIYF. The CDR3, as DNA: TGTGCCAGCAGCTTGGGACGTGGAAACACCATATATTTT.

The gene calls are TRBV14 and TRBJ2-3; the match to TRBD2 covers 8 bases. The CDR3 has 16 amino acids. CDR1 and CDR2 (germline): SGHDN, FVKESK. Losses at the gene ends were 4 bases for V and 3 bases for J; bases not matched to a gene: 9. The CDR3, as DNA: TGTGCCAGCAGCCCGGGGAAAGCGGGGGCAACAGATACGCAGTATTTT. Encoded protein: CASSPGKAGATDTQYF.

This chain links TRBV6-1 with TRBJ1-1; a possible D gene is TRBD1 (5 bases). Germline V lookup: CDR1 MNHNS, CDR2 SASEGT. The CDR3 is 15 amino acids. Trimming removed 10 bases at V and 5 bases at J, with 23 bases between. The DNA for the CDR3 is TGTGCCACCAACCTCGGAACAGGAGGTAGAACTGAAGCTTTCTTT. The encoded protein is CATNLGTGGRTEAFF.

The V call is TRBV5-1, the J call TRBJ2-1; D might be TRBD2 (5 bases). The CDR3 length is 17 residues. Germline values: CDR1 SGHRS, CDR2 YFSETQ. V was trimmed by 2 bases and J by 3 bases, leaving 18 bases between them. The CDR3 sequence: CASSLALTRSGYNEQFF. The CDR3 DNA is TGCGCCAGCAGCTTAGCCCTTACTAGATCGGGCTACAATGAGCAGTTCTTC.

The V gene is TRBV27, the J gene TRBJ2-7, with D possibly matching TRBD2 (5 bases). Trimming removed 5 bases at V and 2 bases at J, with 10 bases between. The CDR3 is made up of 13 amino acids. Looked up from germline, CDR1 is MNHEY and CDR2 is SMNVEV (reference sequence). CDR3 in amino acids: CASSVRGAYEQYF. The CDR3 DNA is TGTGCCAGCAGTGTCCGGGGTGCCTACGAGCAGTACTTC.

V and J are TRBV11-2 and TRBJ2-5, with 8 bases that match TRBD2. CDR1 and CDR2 (germline): SGHAT, FQNNGV. This CDR3 has 15 residues. After removal of 0 bases from V and 4 bases from J, the junction contained 4 bases not matched to a gene. CDR3 residues: CASSLDGGARETQYF. The CDR3 DNA reads as TGTGCCAGCAGCTTAGACGGGGGGGCCAGAGAGACCCAGTACTTC.

The chain recombines TRBV5-1 with TRBJ2-7, with 10 bases matching TRBD1. This CDR3 has 16 amino acids. Germline values: CDR1 SGHRS, CDR2 YFSETQ. Unmatched junction bases numbered 3, after V lost 0 bases and J lost 0 bases. CDR3 sequence: CASSLAWTGGSYEQYF. Written as DNA, the CDR3 is TGCGCCAGCAGCTTGGCGTGGACAGGGGGCTCCTACGAGCAGTACTTC.

V and J are TRBV28 and TRBJ1-6; unclear D gene. The germline V gene encodes CDR1 MDHEN and CDR2 SYDVKM. This CDR3 region has 14 residues. Trimming pared 5 bases from V and 7 bases from J, leaving 12 bases between. The CDR3: CASSPYPPNSPLHF. The CDR3, as DNA: TGTGCCAGCAGTCCATACCCCCCAAATTCACCCCTCCACTTT.

V and J are TRBV7-8 and TRBJ1-2; 7 bases map to TRBD1. V lost 4 bases to trimming and J lost 0 bases; unmatched junction nucleotides: 17. Germline V CDR1 and CDR2: SGHVS, FQNEAQ. CDR3 length: 19 residues. The CDR3 is CASSSNPSGTATTNYGYTF. CDR3 in DNA: TGTGCCAGCAGCTCCAACCCATCTGGGACAGCAACTACTAACTATGGCTACACCTTC.

The CDR3 reads CASSESTGRAEKLFF. The DNA of the CDR3 is TGTGCCAGCAGTGAATCGACAGGGAGAGCCGAAAAACTGTTTTTT. This chain joins TRBV6-1 and TRBJ1-4, with TRBD1 identical over 7 bases. The junction had 8 bases not matched to a gene; V was cut back by 2 bases and J by 8 bases. CDR1 and CDR2 from the germline V gene are MNHNS and SASEGT. The CDR3 totals 15 residues.

This clone was counted a few times. The V call is TRBV6-5, the J call TRBJ2-2; no definite D call. The CDR3 runs 14 residues. Germline loops: CDR1 MNHEY, CDR2 SVGAGI. Trimming shortened V by 5 bases and J by 1 base, and 8 bases separated the two germline ends. The CDR3 loop is CASSLVLNTGELFF. CDR3 sequence (DNA): TGTGCCAGCAGTCTGGTACTGAACACCGGGGAGCTGTTTTTT.